Listed below are T cell receptor beta chains from one sample, sequenced in a study of cytotoxic CD8 clonotypes in ibrutinib-treated CLL. Sequenced by immunoSEQ multiplex PCR; TCRdb stores in-frame clones only, minus some. The table lists 65,000 to 80,000 clones, over 65% of them singletons. Source: PBMCs, taken after 24 months of ibrutinib treatment. These receptor sequences come from a human donor with chronic lymphocytic leukemia. Each CDR3 is given with its conserved first and last residue.

length	V	J	CDR3
15	TRBV7-9	TRBJ2-7	CASSLGAGGVFEQYF
15	TRBV7-6	TRBJ2-2	CASSLVGSNTGELFF
13	TRBV11-3	TRBJ2-3	CASSRTSTDTQYF
15	TRBV11-2	TRBJ1-1	CASSLRQGANTEAFF
18	TRBV6-1	TRBJ2-7	CASSEDPVSFGRGDEQYF
13	TRBV7-6	TRBJ2-7	CASSLGWANEQYF
13	TRBV27	TRBJ2-3	CASSLVSTDTQYF
12	TRBV9	TRBJ2-5	CASSVVGGAQYF
13	TRBV14	TRBJ2-3	CASSQTGTDTQYF
15	TRBV14	TRBJ1-1	CASSQVAGGNTEAFF
14	TRBV30	TRBJ2-3	CAWDNLLNTDTQYF
14	TRBV25-1	TRBJ2-5	CASGRAGGAETQHF
16	TRBV10-3	TRBJ1-2	CAISDGTGRGEWGYTF
14	TRBV6-1	TRBJ1-1	CASSEDPGGTEAFF
15	TRBV6-5	TRBJ1-4	CASSYMGQRYEKLFF
13	TRBV2	TRBJ2-1	CASSDPGYNEQFF
13	TRBV18	TRBJ1-2	CASSPEGGSGYTF
14	TRBV7-2	TRBJ1-1	CASSYTGGDTEAFF
13	TRBV6-1	TRBJ2-2	CASSVNFGGELFF
13	TRBV10-3	TRBJ2-4	CAISGGPGNIQYF